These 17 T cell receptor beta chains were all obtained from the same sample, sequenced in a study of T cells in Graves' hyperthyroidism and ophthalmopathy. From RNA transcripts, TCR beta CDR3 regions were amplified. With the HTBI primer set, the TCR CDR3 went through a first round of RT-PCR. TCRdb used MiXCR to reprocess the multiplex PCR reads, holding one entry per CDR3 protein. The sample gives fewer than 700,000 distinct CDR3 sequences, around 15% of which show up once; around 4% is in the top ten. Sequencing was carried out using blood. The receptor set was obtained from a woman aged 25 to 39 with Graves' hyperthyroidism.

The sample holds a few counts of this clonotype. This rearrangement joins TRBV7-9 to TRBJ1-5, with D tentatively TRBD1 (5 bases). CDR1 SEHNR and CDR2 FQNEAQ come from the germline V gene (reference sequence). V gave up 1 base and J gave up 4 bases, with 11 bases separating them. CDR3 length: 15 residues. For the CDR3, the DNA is TGTGCCAGCAGCTTAGAAGGGGACGGGAATCAGCCCCAGCATTTT. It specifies CASSLEGDGNQPQHF. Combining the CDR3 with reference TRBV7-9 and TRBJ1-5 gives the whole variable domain DTGVSQNPRHKITKRGQNVTFRCDPISEHNRLYWYRQTLGQGPEFLTYFQNEAQLEKSRLLSDRFSAERPKGSFSTLEIQRTEQGDSAMYLCASSLEGDGNQPQHFGDGTRLSIL.

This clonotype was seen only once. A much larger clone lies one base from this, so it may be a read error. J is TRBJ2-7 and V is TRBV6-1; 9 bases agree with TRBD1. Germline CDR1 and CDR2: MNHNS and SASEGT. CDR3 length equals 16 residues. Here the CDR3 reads CARSVLPGQGFYEQYF. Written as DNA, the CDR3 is TGTGCCCGCAGTGTTCTCCCGGGACAGGGTTTCTACGAGCAGTACTTC.

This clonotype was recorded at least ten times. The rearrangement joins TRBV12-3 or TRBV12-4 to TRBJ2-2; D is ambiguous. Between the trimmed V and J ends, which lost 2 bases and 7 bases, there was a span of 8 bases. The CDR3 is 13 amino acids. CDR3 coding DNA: TGTGCCAGCAGTTTAACCGTTGGCGGGGAGCTGTTTTTT. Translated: CASSLTVGGELFF.

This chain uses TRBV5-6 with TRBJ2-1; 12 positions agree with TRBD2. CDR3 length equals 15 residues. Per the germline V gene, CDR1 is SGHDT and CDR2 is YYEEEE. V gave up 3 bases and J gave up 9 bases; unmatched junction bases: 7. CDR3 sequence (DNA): TGTGCCAGCAGCTCAGGACTAGCGGGAAACTTTGAGCAGTTCTTC. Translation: CASSSGLAGNFEQFF.

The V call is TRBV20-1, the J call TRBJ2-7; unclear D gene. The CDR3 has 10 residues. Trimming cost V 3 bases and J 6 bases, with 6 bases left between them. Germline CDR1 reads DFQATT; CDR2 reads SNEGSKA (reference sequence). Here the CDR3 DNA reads TGCAGTGCTAGGGTCCGCGAGCAGTACTTC. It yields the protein CSARVREQYF.

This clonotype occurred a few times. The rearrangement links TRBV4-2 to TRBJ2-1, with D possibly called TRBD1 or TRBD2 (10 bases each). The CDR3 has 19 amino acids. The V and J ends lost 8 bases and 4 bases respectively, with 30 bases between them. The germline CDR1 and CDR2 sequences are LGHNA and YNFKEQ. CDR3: CASRTGGLPGLALYNEQFF. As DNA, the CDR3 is TGTGCCAGCCGGACAGGGGGTTTACCGGGACTAGCGCTTTACAATGAGCAGTTCTTC.

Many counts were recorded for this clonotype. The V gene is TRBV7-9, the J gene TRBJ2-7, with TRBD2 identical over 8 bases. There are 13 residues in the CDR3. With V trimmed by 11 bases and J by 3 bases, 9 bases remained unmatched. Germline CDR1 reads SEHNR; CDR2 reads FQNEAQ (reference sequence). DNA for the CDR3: TGTGCCGTACAAAAGCGGGAGAGCTACGAGCAGTACTTC. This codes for CAVQKRESYEQYF.

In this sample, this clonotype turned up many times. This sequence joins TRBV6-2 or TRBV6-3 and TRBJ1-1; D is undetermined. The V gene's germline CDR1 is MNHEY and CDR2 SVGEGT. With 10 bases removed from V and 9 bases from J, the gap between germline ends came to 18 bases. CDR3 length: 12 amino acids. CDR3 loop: CATRRPGDKAFF. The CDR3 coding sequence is TGTGCCACCAGAAGACCGGGAGACAAAGCTTTCTTT.

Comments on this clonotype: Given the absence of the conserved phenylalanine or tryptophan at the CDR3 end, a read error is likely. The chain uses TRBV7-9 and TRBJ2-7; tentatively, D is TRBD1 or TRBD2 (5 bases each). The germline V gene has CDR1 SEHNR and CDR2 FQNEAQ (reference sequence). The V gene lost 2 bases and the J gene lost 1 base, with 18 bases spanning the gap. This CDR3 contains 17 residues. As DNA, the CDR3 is TGTGCCAGCAGCTTACCTGGGGACCGAGCTATATCCTACGAGCAGTACTTG. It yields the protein CASSLPGDRAISYEQYL.

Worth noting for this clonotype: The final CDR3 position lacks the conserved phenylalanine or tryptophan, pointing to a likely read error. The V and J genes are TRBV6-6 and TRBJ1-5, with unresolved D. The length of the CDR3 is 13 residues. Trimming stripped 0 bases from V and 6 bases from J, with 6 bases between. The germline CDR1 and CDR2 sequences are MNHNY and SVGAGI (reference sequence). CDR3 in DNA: TGTGCCAGCAGTTACTCGGCGGTTCAGCCCCAGCATCTT. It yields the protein CASSYSAVQPQHL.

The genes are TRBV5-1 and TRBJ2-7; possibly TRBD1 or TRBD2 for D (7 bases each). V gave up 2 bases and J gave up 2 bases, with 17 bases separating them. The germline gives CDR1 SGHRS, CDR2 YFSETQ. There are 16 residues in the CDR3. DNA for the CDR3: TGCGCCAGCAGCTTCTTCAGACAGGGAGGGACCTACGAGCAGTACTTC. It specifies CASSFFRQGGTYEQYF.

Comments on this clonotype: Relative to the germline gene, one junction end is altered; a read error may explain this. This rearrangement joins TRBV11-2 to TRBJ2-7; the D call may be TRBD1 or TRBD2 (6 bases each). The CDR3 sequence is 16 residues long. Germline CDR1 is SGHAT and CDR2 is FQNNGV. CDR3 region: CASSQAKGGLSYEQYF. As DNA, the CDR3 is TGCGCCAGCAGCCAAGCCAAGGGGGGACTCTCCTACGAGCAGTACTTC.

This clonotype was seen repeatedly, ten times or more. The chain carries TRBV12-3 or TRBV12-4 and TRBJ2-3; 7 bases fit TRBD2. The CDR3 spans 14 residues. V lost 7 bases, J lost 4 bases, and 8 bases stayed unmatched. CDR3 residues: CASTWEGPADTQYF. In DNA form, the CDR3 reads TGTGCCAGCACCTGGGAGGGGCCTGCAGATACGCAGTATTTT.

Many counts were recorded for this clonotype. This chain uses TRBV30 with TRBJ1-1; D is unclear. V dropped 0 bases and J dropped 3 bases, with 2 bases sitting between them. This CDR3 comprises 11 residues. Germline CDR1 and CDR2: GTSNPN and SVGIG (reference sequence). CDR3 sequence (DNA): TGTGCCTGGAGTGTATACACTGAAGCTTTCTTT. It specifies CAWSVYTEAFF.

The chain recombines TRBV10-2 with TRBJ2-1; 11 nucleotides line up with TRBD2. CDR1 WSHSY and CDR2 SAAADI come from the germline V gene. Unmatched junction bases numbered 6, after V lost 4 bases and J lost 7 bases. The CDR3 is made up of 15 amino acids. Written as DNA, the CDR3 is TGCGCCAGCAGTGGTAGCGGGAGGGCCAGGAATGAGCAGTTCTTC. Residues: CASSGSGRARNEQFF.

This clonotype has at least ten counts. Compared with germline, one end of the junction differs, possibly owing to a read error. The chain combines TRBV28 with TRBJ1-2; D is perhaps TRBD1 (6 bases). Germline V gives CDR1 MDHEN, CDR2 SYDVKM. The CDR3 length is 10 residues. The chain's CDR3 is CVLARGGYTF. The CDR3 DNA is TGCGTCCTTGCCAGGGGTGGCTACACCTTC.

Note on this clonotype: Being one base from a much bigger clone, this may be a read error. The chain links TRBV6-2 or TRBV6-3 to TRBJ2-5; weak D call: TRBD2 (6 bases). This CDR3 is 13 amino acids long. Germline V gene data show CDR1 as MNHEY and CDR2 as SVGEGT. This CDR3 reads CASSWGVRETQHF. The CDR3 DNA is TGTGCCAGCAGCTGGGGTGTCCGGGAGACCCAGCACTTC.